This T cell receptor beta chain was captured by sequencing in a study of glioma-infiltrating T cells after dendritic cell vaccination. Whole-study context: Autologous tumor lysate-pulsed dendritic cell vaccination was given between about 2003 and 2012.

Indicated time point: after dendritic cell vaccination, including at tumor progression/relapse. About this clone: Its antigen is unidentified.

Generated by immunoSEQ multiplex PCR, the TCRdb table keeps only in-frame clones and is missing some. Here the sample spans around 60,000 clones, 85% being singletons. Study-wide points: Higher TCR clonality did not directly relate to longer survival.

CDR3 length: 15 residues. The germline V gene encodes CDR1 MDHEN and CDR2 SYDVKM. V was shortened by 5 bases and J by 2 bases, with 15 bases between the two germline ends. The sequenced sample was blood, obtained after dendritic cell vaccination. This chain uses TRBV28 with TRBJ1-2; D is perhaps TRBD1 (6 bases). The origin of this receptor is a human donor with glioblastoma. CDR3 in amino acids: CASSGTSVSNYGYTF. The CDR3 DNA reads TGTGCCAGCAGTGGGACATCGGTCTCGAACTATGGCTACACCTTC.